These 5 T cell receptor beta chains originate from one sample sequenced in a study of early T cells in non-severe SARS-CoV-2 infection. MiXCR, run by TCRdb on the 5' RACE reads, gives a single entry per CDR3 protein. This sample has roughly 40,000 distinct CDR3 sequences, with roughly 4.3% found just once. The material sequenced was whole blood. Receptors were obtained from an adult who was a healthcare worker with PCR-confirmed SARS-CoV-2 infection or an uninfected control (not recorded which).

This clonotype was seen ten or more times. The CDR3 DNA reads TGTGCCAGCAGCTACTACCAGACAGGGGGCGATGGCTACACCTTC. Its protein is CASSYYQTGGDGYTF. The genes are TRBV7-2 and TRBJ1-2, with TRBD1 identical over 10 bases. The germline V gene has CDR1 SGHTA and CDR2 FQGNSA. The V gene end was trimmed by 4 bases and the J gene end by 6 bases; junction bases not matched to a gene: 8. CDR3 length equals 15 residues. The entire variable domain, with the rest obtained from reference TRBV7-2 and TRBJ1-2, is as follows: GAGVSQSPSNKVTEKGKDVELRCDPISGHTALYWYRQSLGQGLEFLIYFQGNSAPDKSGLPSDRFSAERTGGSVSTLTIQRTQQEDSAVYLCASSYYQTGGDGYTFGSGTRLTVV.

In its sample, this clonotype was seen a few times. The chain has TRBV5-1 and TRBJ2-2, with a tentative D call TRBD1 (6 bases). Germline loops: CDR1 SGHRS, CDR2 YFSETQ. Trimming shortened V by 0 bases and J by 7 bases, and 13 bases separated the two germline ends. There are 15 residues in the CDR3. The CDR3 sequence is CASSLVGTTDGELFF. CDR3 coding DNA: TGCGCCAGCAGCTTGGTTGGGACAACGGACGGGGAGCTGTTTTTT.

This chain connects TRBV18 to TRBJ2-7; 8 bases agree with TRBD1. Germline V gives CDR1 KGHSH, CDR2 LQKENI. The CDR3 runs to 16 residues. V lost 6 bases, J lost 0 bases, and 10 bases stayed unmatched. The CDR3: CASSLMTGAASYEQYF. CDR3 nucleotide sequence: TGTGCCAGCTCCCTAATGACAGGGGCAGCCTCCTACGAGCAGTACTTC.

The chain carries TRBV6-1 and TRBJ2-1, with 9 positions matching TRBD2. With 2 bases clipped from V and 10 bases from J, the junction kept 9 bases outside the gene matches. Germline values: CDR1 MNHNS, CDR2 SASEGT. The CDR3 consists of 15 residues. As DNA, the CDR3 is TGTGCCAGCAGTGAAATTAGCGGGAGAGTTGGCGAGCAGTTCTTC. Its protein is CASSEISGRVGEQFF.

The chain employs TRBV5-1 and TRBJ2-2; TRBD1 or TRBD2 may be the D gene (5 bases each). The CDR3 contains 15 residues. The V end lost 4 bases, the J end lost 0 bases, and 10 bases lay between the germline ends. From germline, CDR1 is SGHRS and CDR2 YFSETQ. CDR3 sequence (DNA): TGCGCCAGCAGCGCCGGGACCACGAACACCGGGGAGCTGTTTTTT. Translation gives CASSAGTTNTGELFF.